This T cell receptor (beta chain) was recovered during a study of patients and donors after allogeneic stem cell transplantation. The V end lost 11 bases, the J end lost 5 bases, and 19 bases lay between the germline ends. CDR1 and CDR2 from the germline V gene are ENHRY and SYGVKD. CDR3 length: 13 amino acids. TCRdb processed the RT-PCR reads anew with MiXCR; each CDR3 protein has one entry. The sample holds roughly 960,000 distinct CDR3 sequences, about a sixth seen once. This sequence originates from a human donor who was either an allogeneic HSCT recipient or a stem cell or donor lymphocyte infusion donor (not recorded which). It is not recorded whose cells these are; they may come from a transplant donor. The chain employs TRBV10-3 and TRBJ2-7, with a weak D call TRBD2 (7 bases). The sequenced material came from blood, either unsorted or a sorted T cell fraction (not recorded which). CDR3 nucleotides: TGTGCCTCCCAGGGGAGGGGTTTTGACGAGCAGTACTTC. Translated, it gives CASQGRGFDEQYF.